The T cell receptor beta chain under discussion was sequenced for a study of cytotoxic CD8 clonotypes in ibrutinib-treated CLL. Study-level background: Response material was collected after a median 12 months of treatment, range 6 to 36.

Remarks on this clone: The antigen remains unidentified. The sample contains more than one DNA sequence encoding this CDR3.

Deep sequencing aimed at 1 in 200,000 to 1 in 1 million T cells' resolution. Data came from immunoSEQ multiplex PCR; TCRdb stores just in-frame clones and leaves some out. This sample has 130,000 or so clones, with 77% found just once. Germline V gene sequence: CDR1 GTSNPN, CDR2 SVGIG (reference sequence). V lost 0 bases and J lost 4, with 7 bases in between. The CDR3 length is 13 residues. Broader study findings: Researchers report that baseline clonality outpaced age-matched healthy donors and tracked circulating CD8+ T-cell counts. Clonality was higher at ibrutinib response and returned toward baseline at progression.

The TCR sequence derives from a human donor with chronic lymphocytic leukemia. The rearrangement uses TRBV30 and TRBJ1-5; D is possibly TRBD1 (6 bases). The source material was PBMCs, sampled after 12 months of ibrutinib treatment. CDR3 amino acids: CAWSVQGNQPQHF. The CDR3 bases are TGTGCCTGGAGTGTCCAGGGGAATCAGCCCCAGCATTTT.